This T cell receptor beta chain is from a study of blood T cell repertoires in COVID-19. As for the study in general: Sample material is recorded as cDNA or gDNA derived from T cells, B-cell-depleted T cells, or PBMCs.

CDR1 and CDR2 from the germline V gene are SEHNR and FQNEAQ (reference sequence). The CDR3 extends over 14 amino acids. Trimming removed 5 bases from V and 3 bases from J, with 8 bases in between. Method: immunoSEQ multiplex PCR; TCRdb's copy keeps in-frame clones and lacks some. This sample carries 76,000 or so clones, around 90% of them seen once, and the ten largest clones take 5.5% to 6%. Sequencing was performed on peripheral blood. The receptor's source is a human donor in a cohort sampled during active COVID-19. This rearrangement joins TRBV7-9 to TRBJ1-6; D gene ambiguous. In DNA, the CDR3 is TGTGCCAGCAGCCCCCGGGACTATAATTCACCCCTCCACTTT. It codes for CASSPRDYNSPLHF.